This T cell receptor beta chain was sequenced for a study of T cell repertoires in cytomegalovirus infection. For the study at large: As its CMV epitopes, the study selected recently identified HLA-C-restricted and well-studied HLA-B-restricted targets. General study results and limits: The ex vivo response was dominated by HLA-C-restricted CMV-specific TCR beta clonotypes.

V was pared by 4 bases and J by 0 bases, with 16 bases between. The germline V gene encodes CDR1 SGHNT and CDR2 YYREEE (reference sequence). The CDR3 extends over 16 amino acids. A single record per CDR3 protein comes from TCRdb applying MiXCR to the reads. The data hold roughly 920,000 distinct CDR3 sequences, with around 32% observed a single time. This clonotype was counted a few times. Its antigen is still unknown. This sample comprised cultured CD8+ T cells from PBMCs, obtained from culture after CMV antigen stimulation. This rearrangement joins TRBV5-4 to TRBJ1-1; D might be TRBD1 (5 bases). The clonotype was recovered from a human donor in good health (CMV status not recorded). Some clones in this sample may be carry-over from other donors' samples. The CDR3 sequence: CASSVREGRMNTEAFF. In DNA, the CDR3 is TGTGCCAGCAGCGTCCGGGAGGGGCGAATGAACACTGAAGCTTTCTTT. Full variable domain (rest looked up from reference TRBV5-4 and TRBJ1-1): ETGVTQSPTHLIKTRGQQVTLRCSSQSGHNTVSWYQQALGQGPQFIFQYYREEENGRGNFPPRFSGLQFPNYSSELNVNALELDDSALYLCASSVREGRMNTEAFFGQGTRLTVV.